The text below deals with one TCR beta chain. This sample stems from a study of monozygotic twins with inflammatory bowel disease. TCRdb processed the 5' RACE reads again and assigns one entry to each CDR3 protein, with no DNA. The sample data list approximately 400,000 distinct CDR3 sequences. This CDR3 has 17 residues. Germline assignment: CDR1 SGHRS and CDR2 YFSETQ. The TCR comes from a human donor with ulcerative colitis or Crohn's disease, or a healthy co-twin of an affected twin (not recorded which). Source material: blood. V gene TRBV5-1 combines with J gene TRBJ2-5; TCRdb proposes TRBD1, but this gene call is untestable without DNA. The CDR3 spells CASSLAYGRGQRETQYF.